What follows are 15 T cell receptor beta chains derived from one specimen sequenced in a study of T cell repertoires in cytomegalovirus infection. TCRdb processed the reads anew with MiXCR; each CDR3 protein has one entry. The data hold roughly 320,000 distinct CDR3 sequences, with 9.6% observed a single time. The sample taken for sequencing was PBMCs. These receptors came from a human donor in good health (CMV status not recorded). Some clones in this sample may be carry-over from other donors' samples.

This clonotype was recorded at least ten times. The V gene is TRBV5-4, the J gene TRBJ2-3, with 7 bases aligning to TRBD1. Unmatched junction bases numbered 6, after V lost 1 base and J lost 4 bases. The CDR3 is 15 amino acids. Germline CDR1 reads SGHNT; CDR2 reads YYREEE (reference sequence). CDR3 sequence reads: CASSLFDRAADTQYF. The DNA of the CDR3 is TGTGCCAGCAGCTTGTTTGACAGGGCCGCAGATACGCAGTATTTT. The variable domain in full, with the rest retrieved from reference TRBV5-4 and TRBJ2-3, is ETGVTQSPTHLIKTRGQQVTLRCSSQSGHNTVSWYQQALGQGPQFIFQYYREEENGRGNFPPRFSGLQFPNYSSELNVNALELDDSALYLCASSLFDRAADTQYFGPGTRLTVL.

The sample holds many counts of this clonotype. V and J are TRBV7-9 and TRBJ2-1; 8 nucleotides align to TRBD2. The length of the CDR3 is 16 residues. The V segment lost 4 bases and the J segment 6 bases; nucleotides outside the gene matches: 11. The germline V gene has CDR1 SEHNR and CDR2 FQNEAQ (reference sequence). The CDR3 reads CASSSRSVAGFNEQFF. As DNA, the CDR3 is TGTGCCAGCAGCTCCCGGTCGGTAGCGGGGTTCAATGAGCAGTTCTTC.

This clonotype was detected ten times or more. The V call is TRBV20-1, the J call TRBJ1-1; the D gene is possibly TRBD1 (6 bases). CDR3 length: 13 residues. V lost 5 bases and J 1 base, leaving 11 bases between the germline ends. Germline lookup yields CDR1 DFQATT and CDR2 SNEGSKA (reference sequence). The CDR3 DNA reads TGCAGTGCTCCCGGGGGGGCGAACACTGAAGCTTTCTTT. Its translation is CSAPGGANTEAFF.

This clonotype was seen ten or more times. V gene TRBV6-6 combines with J gene TRBJ2-2, with a tentative D call TRBD1 (5 bases). Germline V lookup: CDR1 MNHNY, CDR2 SVGAGI (reference sequence). Trimming removed 2 bases from V and 1 base from J, with 5 bases in between. The CDR3 contains 14 residues. This chain's CDR3 is CASSYQGNTGELFF. The CDR3 DNA reads as TGTGCCAGCAGTTACCAGGGGAACACCGGGGAGCTGTTTTTT.

This clonotype has at least ten counts. J is TRBJ1-4 and V is TRBV14; TRBD1 might be the D (6 bases). Trimming removed 2 bases from V and 8 bases from J, with 15 bases in between. Germline CDR1 SGHDN, CDR2 FVKESK. The CDR3 has 15 residues. For the CDR3, the DNA is TGTGCCAGCAGCCAAAGACAACCTGGGGGCGAAAAACTGTTTTTT. Its protein product is CASSQRQPGGEKLFF.

This clonotype was found many times. The V gene is TRBV5-1, the J gene TRBJ2-1; TRBD1 agrees at 7 bases. V was pared by 0 bases and J by 7 bases, with 10 bases of the junction left unmatched. CDR3 length equals 16 residues. Germline V gene lookup returns CDR1 SGHRS and CDR2 YFSETQ. The CDR3, as DNA: TGCGCCAGCAGCTTGGAGGGACAGAAGACAGGGAATGAGCAGTTCTTC. This translates into CASSLEGQKTGNEQFF.

This rearrangement joins TRBV19 to TRBJ1-5; 7 bases agree with TRBD1. This CDR3 contains 14 residues. Germline V lookup: CDR1 LNHDA, CDR2 SQIVND (reference sequence). V lost 4 bases to trimming and J lost 6 bases; unmatched junction nucleotides: 6. The CDR3 spells CASSTLDRIQPQHF. The CDR3 nucleotides read TGTGCCAGTAGTACCCTGGACAGGATTCAGCCCCAGCATTTT.

Ten or more counts support this clonotype. The V and J genes are TRBV20-1 and TRBJ2-3; D uncertain. Germline CDR1 is DFQATT and CDR2 is SNEGSKA (reference sequence). This CDR3 comprises 12 residues. The V gene lost 7 bases and the J gene lost 6 bases, with 14 bases spanning the gap. CDR3 in DNA: TGCAGTGTTCAGACGGGCAGGGATACGCAGTATTTT. Protein sequence: CSVQTGRDTQYF.

The chain links TRBV5-1 to TRBJ2-3; tentatively, D is TRBD2 (5 bases). Between the trimmed V and J ends, which lost 0 bases and 4 bases, there was a span of 18 bases. The CDR3 is made up of 17 amino acids. Germline CDR1 SGHRS, CDR2 YFSETQ. The CDR3 spells CASSLAPAAGVADTQYF. CDR3 sequence (DNA): TGCGCCAGCAGCTTGGCGCCCGCCGCCGGGGTGGCAGATACGCAGTATTTT. The whole variable domain, filled in from reference TRBV5-1 and TRBJ2-3, reads KAGVTQTPRYLIKTRGQQVTLSCSPISGHRSVSWYQQTPGQGLQFLFEYFSETQRNKGNFPGRFSGRQFSNSRSEMNVSTLELGDSALYLCASSLAPAAGVADTQYFGPGTRLTVL.

This clonotype was seen ten or more times. This rearrangement joins TRBV28 to TRBJ1-2; D unclear. This CDR3 contains 13 residues. CDR1 and CDR2 (germline): MDHEN, SYDVKM. V gave up 2 bases and J gave up 4 bases, with 8 bases separating them. For the CDR3, the DNA is TGTGCCAGCAGTTTAAGGCAGTCCTATGGCTACACCTTC. Residues: CASSLRQSYGYTF.

This clonotype has just a few counts. The chain has TRBV20-1 and TRBJ2-7, with no clear D. The V and J ends lost 0 bases and 4 bases respectively, with 13 bases between them. Germline CDR1 reads DFQATT; CDR2 reads SNEGSKA (reference sequence). This CDR3 comprises 14 residues. The CDR3 here is CSARDPGSYYEQYF. The CDR3 nucleotides read TGCAGTGCTAGAGATCCGGGCAGTTATTACGAGCAGTACTTC.

This clonotype appeared many times. The chain carries TRBV28 and TRBJ1-2; TRBD1 aligns across 9 bases. The germline CDR1 and CDR2 sequences are MDHEN and SYDVKM. There are 15 residues in the CDR3. The trim removed 7 bases at V and 0 bases at J, leaving 6 bases unmatched. CDR3 coding DNA: TGTGCCAGCACCCCGGGACAGGGTTCTAACTATGGCTACACCTTC. Translated, it gives CASTPGQGSNYGYTF.

This clonotype has ten or more counts. The chain has TRBV20-1 and TRBJ2-7; 7 nucleotides match TRBD2. V was clipped by 5 bases and J by 3 bases; unmatched bases: 7. The CDR3 has 13 residues. Germline loops: CDR1 DFQATT, CDR2 SNEGSKA (reference sequence). The CDR3 sequence is CSAGGGGLYEQYF. CDR3 coding DNA: TGCAGTGCTGGTGGGGGGGGACTCTACGAGCAGTACTTC.

This clonotype occurred a few times. The rearrangement links TRBV20-1 to TRBJ2-7; D uncertain. Germline V gene lookup returns CDR1 DFQATT and CDR2 SNEGSKA (reference sequence). The length of the CDR3 is 11 residues. The DNA of the CDR3 is TGCAGGGTCCCCGGCTCCTACGAGCAGTACGTC. It codes for CRVPGSYEQYV.

This chain links TRBV29-1 with TRBJ1-2; 8 bases are a match to TRBD1. The CDR3 has 12 amino acids. The V gene end was trimmed by 7 bases and the J gene end by 3 bases; junction bases not matched to a gene: 4. The germline V gene encodes CDR1 SQVTM and CDR2 ANQGSEA. The CDR3 here is CSATGVDYGYTF. CDR3 in DNA: TGCAGCGCGACAGGGGTGGACTATGGCTACACCTTC.